The rows below give T cell receptor beta chains drawn from one sample of a study of blood T cells in healthy people across ages. TCRdb reanalysed the 5' RACE reads using MiXCR and keeps one entry per CDR3 protein. The sample comprises about 680,000 distinct CDR3 sequences, roughly 50% of which are singletons, and roughly 31% rests with the top ten. The sequencing sample was made of blood. These receptor sequences come from a woman aged 60-70 years in good health. CDR3s include the opening cysteine and the closing phenylalanine or tryptophan. The order of the fields is J gene, V gene, clone size, D gene, CDR3 DNA, CDR3 protein. D genes are given only for firm matches. The size entry is marked missing in some rows and otherwise reads once, few, many or a size class.

j_gene: TRBJ1-5
v_gene: TRBV2
abundance: -
d_gene: TRBD1
CDR3nt: TGTGCCAGCAGTCTTACAGGGGGTGAGCGTCAGCCCCAGCATTTT
CDR3aa: CASSLTGGERQPQHF

j_gene: TRBJ1-2
v_gene: TRBV20-1
abundance: -
d_gene: -
CDR3nt: TGCAGTATCCCTGAGATGAGGGATGGCTACACCTTC
CDR3aa: CSIPEMRDGYTF

j_gene: TRBJ2-1
v_gene: TRBV10-3
abundance: -
d_gene: -
CDR3nt: TGTGCCATCAGCACAGCTAACTCCTACAATGAGCAGTTCTTC
CDR3aa: CAISTANSYNEQFF

j_gene: TRBJ2-7
v_gene: TRBV20-1
abundance: -
d_gene: TRBD2
CDR3nt: TGCAGTGCTAATGGAGCGGGAGGGCCACTAGATGAGCAGTACTTC
CDR3aa: CSANGAGGPLDEQYF

j_gene: TRBJ2-7
v_gene: TRBV10-3
abundance: -
d_gene: TRBD2
CDR3nt: TGTGCCATCAGTGTCAGCGGGAGCTACGAGCAGTACTTC
CDR3aa: CAISVSGSYEQYF

j_gene: TRBJ2-3
v_gene: TRBV28
abundance: few
d_gene: -
CDR3nt: TGTGCCAGCAGTCCTCCATTCCCACACAGCACAGATACGCAGTATTTT
CDR3aa: CASSPPFPHSTDTQYF

j_gene: TRBJ2-3
v_gene: TRBV20-1
abundance: -
d_gene: -
CDR3nt: TGCAGTGCTAGGAAAGGAGGGTACAACACAGATACGCAGTATTTT
CDR3aa: CSARKGGYNTDTQYF

j_gene: TRBJ1-1
v_gene: TRBV7-2
abundance: -
d_gene: -
CDR3nt: TGTGCCAGCAGCTCCCAGGGGTTCGGAACTGAAGCTTTCTTT
CDR3aa: CASSSQGFGTEAFF

j_gene: TRBJ1-2
v_gene: TRBV20-1
abundance: few
d_gene: -
CDR3nt: TGCAGTGCTAGAGATCCCCAGAGAATAAATGGCTACACCTTC
CDR3aa: CSARDPQRINGYTF

j_gene: TRBJ2-3
v_gene: TRBV10-3
abundance: few
d_gene: TRBD1
CDR3nt: TGTGCCATCAGTGAGGGGACAGGGGGATGGACAGATACGCAGTATTTT
CDR3aa: CAISEGTGGWTDTQYF

j_gene: TRBJ2-2
v_gene: TRBV5-1
abundance: -
d_gene: -
CDR3nt: TGCACCAGCAGCTTCACCGGGGAGCTGTTTTTT
CDR3aa: CTSSFTGELFF

j_gene: TRBJ2-7
v_gene: TRBV11-1
abundance: -
d_gene: -
CDR3nt: TGTGCCAGCAGCCCCCCCGTTAGCTCCTACAATGAGCAGTACTTC
CDR3aa: CASSPPVSSYNEQYF

j_gene: TRBJ2-2
v_gene: TRBV20-1
abundance: -
d_gene: TRBD2
CDR3nt: TGCAGTGCGCATACTAGCGGGAGGATGTCCGGGGAGCTGTTTTTT
CDR3aa: CSAHTSGRMSGELFF

j_gene: TRBJ2-1
v_gene: TRBV28
abundance: -
d_gene: -
CDR3nt: TGTGCCAGCAGTTTGAGAGCTATCCGAACCGACAATGAGCAGTTCTTC
CDR3aa: CASSLRAIRTDNEQFF

j_gene: TRBJ2-3
v_gene: TRBV4-3
abundance: -
d_gene: -
CDR3nt: TGCGCCAGCAGCCAAGATCGGATTGATAGGCAGTATTTT
CDR3aa: CASSQDRIDRQYF

j_gene: TRBJ2-7
v_gene: TRBV25-1
abundance: few
d_gene: TRBD2
CDR3nt: TGTGCCAGCAGTGAATATCCCGGAACTAGCGGCTCCTACGAGCAGTACTTC
CDR3aa: CASSEYPGTSGSYEQYF

j_gene: TRBJ1-4
v_gene: TRBV20-1
abundance: -
d_gene: TRBD1
CDR3nt: TGCAGTGCCACCGGGACAGGGGAAGAAAAACTGTTTTTT
CDR3aa: CSATGTGEEKLFF

j_gene: TRBJ2-7
v_gene: TRBV7-2
abundance: -
d_gene: -
CDR3nt: TGTGCCAGCAGCCAGGACGGATCCCAATACTACGAGCAGTACTTC
CDR3aa: CASSQDGSQYYEQYF

j_gene: TRBJ1-4
v_gene: TRBV7-2
abundance: -
d_gene: TRBD1
CDR3nt: TGTGCCAGCAGCCCAAGGACAGGTCGCGAAAAACTGTTTTTT
CDR3aa: CASSPRTGREKLFF

j_gene: TRBJ2-5
v_gene: TRBV4-3
abundance: -
d_gene: -
CDR3nt: TGCGCCAGCAGCCAAGATCGGAGAGGCCCAGAGACCCAGTACTTC
CDR3aa: CASSQDRRGPETQYF

j_gene: TRBJ2-1
v_gene: TRBV2
abundance: -
d_gene: -
CDR3nt: TGTGCCAGCAGCATCATTGGGGGAGGCACCTACGATGAGCAGTTCTTC
CDR3aa: CASSIIGGGTYDEQFF

j_gene: TRBJ2-1
v_gene: TRBV7-3
abundance: -
d_gene: -
CDR3nt: TGTGCCAGCAGCCGGCGGGAAGGTGAGCAGTTCTTC
CDR3aa: CASSRREGEQFF

j_gene: TRBJ2-2
v_gene: TRBV7-3
abundance: -
d_gene: TRBD2
CDR3nt: TGTGCCAGCAGCTTCCGACTAGCGGGAGCGGGCACCGGGGAGCTGTTTTTT
CDR3aa: CASSFRLAGAGTGELFF

j_gene: TRBJ2-1
v_gene: TRBV5-1
abundance: -
d_gene: -
CDR3nt: TGCGCCAGCAGCACGGGTTCAGGGGTCTACAATGAGCAGTTCTTC
CDR3aa: CASSTGSGVYNEQFF